The clone carrying this T cell receptor (beta chain) was counted at least ten times. Its specificity is not known. The study made its TCR cDNA through 5'RACE template switching. That step introduced a universal primer site along with UMIs. TCRdb reanalysed the 5' RACE reads using MiXCR and keeps one entry per CDR3 protein. This repertoire shows over 70,000 distinct CDR3 sequences, over 7.5% found once; its top ten account for roughly two fifths. The sample belongs to a study of T cells after yellow fever vaccination. Study conclusions and caveats: Once the booster was given, most primary-vaccination clones reappeared, at about 95% for CD4 and more than 85% for CD8. Some clonotypes, a small share, were shared between CD4 and CD8 compartments. Contamination of FACS-sorted repertoires by abundant clonotypes from the bulk population could occur.

Germline V gene sequence: CDR1 SGHDN, CDR2 FVKESK. The CDR3 is 14 residues long. The V end lost 2 bases, the J end lost 5 bases, and 12 bases lay between the germline ends. The specimen was CD8+ T cells sorted from PBMCs, collected on the day of the yellow fever booster vaccination. The source is a man younger than 40 who received the YFV17D yellow fever vaccine. The chain has TRBV14 and TRBJ1-1; perhaps TRBD1 as D (5 bases). In DNA form, the CDR3 reads TGTGCCAGCAGCCAAAGGCCCCGGGGGACTGAAGCTTTCTTT. This sequence encodes CASSQRPRGTEAFF.